This is a list of T cell receptor beta chains from one sample in a study of blood T cell repertoires in COVID-19. Data came from immunoSEQ multiplex PCR; TCRdb stores just in-frame clones and leaves some out. This sample carries about 250,000 clones, around 90% of them seen once, and the ten largest clones take about 3%. Input material: PBMCs or T cells enriched from blood (not recorded which). The receptors here all came from a woman between 50 and 59 years old who had recovered from COVID-19. Each CDR3 is given with its conserved first and last residue. The order of the fields is clone size, V gene, J gene, D gene, CDR3 length, CDR3 DNA, CDR3 protein. The D gene is left open where the match is weak. Some rows mark clone size as missing; the rest say once, few, many or name a class of expanded clone.

>NA|TRBV6-6|TRBJ1-6|TRBD1|17
TGTGCCAGCAGTCGGGGGACAGTCAGCTCCTATAATTCACCCCTCCACTTT
CASSRGTVSSYNSPLHF
>NA|TRBV19|TRBJ1-1|NA|15
TGTGCCAGTAGTATGGGGGTTGTCAGGGGCACTGAAGCTTTCTTT
CASSMGVVRGTEAFF
>NA|TRBV4-3|TRBJ2-5|TRBD2|15
TGCGCCAGCAGCCAATCCGGGACTAGCATAGAGACCCAGTACTTC
CASSQSGTSIETQYF
>once|TRBV7-2|TRBJ2-7|TRBD2|14
TGTGCCAGCAGCTCCCGGGGCGGGGGTAACGAGCAGTACTTC
CASSSRGGGNEQYF
>NA|TRBV29-1|TRBJ2-3|TRBD2|14
TGCAGCGCCATGGTGGCGGGAGCGGCAGATACGCAGTATTTT
CSAMVAGAADTQYF
>NA|TRBV27|TRBJ2-1|NA|12
TGTGCCAGCAGTTTTGGAGGGGACGAGCAGTTCTTC
CASSFGGDEQFF
>NA|TRBV28|TRBJ1-1|TRBD1|15
TGTGCCAGCAGTTTAGGAGACAGGGTGTACACTGAAGCTTTCTTT
CASSLGDRVYTEAFF
>NA|TRBV30|TRBJ2-7|NA|13
TGTGCCTGGCAACAGGGTAGTCCCTACGAGCAGTACTTC
CAWQQGSPYEQYF
>once|TRBV5-6|TRBJ2-7|NA|14
TGTGCCAGCAGCTTGGCCGATCGCGGATGGGAGCAGTACTTC
CASSLADRGWEQYF
>NA|TRBV3-1/TRBV3-2|TRBJ2-5|NA|15
TGTGCCAGCGTCCCAGGCGCCAACCTAAAAGAGACCCAGTACTTC
CASVPGANLKETQYF
>NA|TRBV7-6|TRBJ2-3|TRBD1|16
TGTGCCAGCAGCTATTTGGACAGGGGGCTATCAGATACGCAGTATTTT
CASSYLDRGLSDTQYF
>NA|TRBV2|TRBJ2-7|TRBD1|14
TGTGCCAGCAGCGGACAGGGAAGGTTCTACGAGCAGTACTTC
CASSGQGRFYEQYF
>NA|TRBV28|TRBJ2-1|NA|14
TGTGCCAGCAGTTTAACTGCAGGAGGGGATGAGCAGTTCTTC
CASSLTAGGDEQFF
>few|TRBV7-2|TRBJ2-7|NA|15
TGTGCCAGCAGCTTAGGGTCGGGGAGCGCATACGAGCAGTACTTC
CASSLGSGSAYEQYF
>once|TRBV27|TRBJ1-5|TRBD1|15
TGTGCCAGCAGTCACGGGACAGGGCCCAATCAGCCCCAGCATTTT
CASSHGTGPNQPQHF
>NA|TRBV15|TRBJ2-5|NA|13
TGTGCCACCAGCAGAGCGGTATCAGAGACCCAGTACTTC
CATSRAVSETQYF
>NA|TRBV6-5|TRBJ2-6|NA|15
TGTGCCAGCAGACCCGACAGCTCTGGGGCCAACGTCCTGACTTTC
CASRPDSSGANVLTF
>NA|TRBV11-3|TRBJ2-1|NA|13
TGTGCCAGCAGCCACCGACTCTCCAATGAGCAGTTCTTC
CASSHRLSNEQFF
>NA|TRBV9|TRBJ1-2|TRBD1|14
TGTGCCAGCAGCCTGAGTACAGGGGTTCGGGGCTACACCTTC
CASSLSTGVRGYTF
>NA|TRBV6-5|TRBJ2-2|TRBD2|15
TGTGCCAGCAGGAAGCGGGAAATATTCACCGGGGAGCTGTTTTTT
CASRKREIFTGELFF
>NA|TRBV2|TRBJ1-2|TRBD1|14
TGTGCCAGCAGTGATTATACTACAGGGGCCGGCTACACCTTC
CASSDYTTGAGYTF
>NA|TRBV5-1|TRBJ2-1|TRBD1|15
TGCGCCAGCACCCGAGAGGGGACAGGGGGCAGTGAGCAGTTCTTC
CASTREGTGGSEQFF
>NA|TRBV6-5|TRBJ2-5|NA|15
TGTGCCAGCAGCCCCCATCCATTGTACCAAGAGACCCAGTACTTC
CASSPHPLYQETQYF
>NA|TRBV10-3|TRBJ2-1|TRBD2|15
TGTGCCATCAGTGGGAGCGGGGAGAACTCCAATGAGCAGTTCTTC
CAISGSGENSNEQFF
>few|TRBV5-6|TRBJ1-4|NA|16
TGTGCCAGCAGCCTCACGGCGGGTGCCCAACGGGAAAAACTGTTTTTT
CASSLTAGAQREKLFF
>NA|TRBV9|TRBJ1-3|NA|16
TGTGCCAGCAGCGTAGGTGGGGGCGCTCCTGGAAACACCATATATTTT
CASSVGGGAPGNTIYF
>NA|TRBV5-1|TRBJ1-1|NA|15
TGCGCCAGCAGCTTGGCCGGGACACTGAACACTGAAGCTTTCTTT
CASSLAGTLNTEAFF
>NA|TRBV7-8|TRBJ1-1|TRBD1|11
TGTGCCAGCAGCCCAGGGACAGGCGCTTTCTTT
CASSPGTGAFF
>NA|TRBV30|TRBJ1-5|TRBD1|19
TGTGCCTGGAGTCCCCCTGACAGGGGGCTAAAGGACAGCAATCAGCCCCAGCATTTT
CAWSPPDRGLKDSNQPQHF
>NA|TRBV5-8|TRBJ2-7|TRBD2|15
TGTGCCAGCAGCTTGGTAGAGCGGGAGAGCTACGAGCAGTACTTC
CASSLVERESYEQYF
>NA|TRBV2|TRBJ1-1|NA|14
TGTGCCAGCAGTGTTTCGGACAGGAACACTGAAGCTTTCTTT
CASSVSDRNTEAFF
>few|TRBV6-2/TRBV6-3|TRBJ1-2|NA|14
TGTGCCAGCAGTTATCCCGGGGTTAACTATGGCTACACCTTC
CASSYPGVNYGYTF
>once|TRBV27|TRBJ2-3|NA|15
TGTGCCAGCAGTTTATTTTACGCAGGCCCAGATACGCAGTATTTT
CASSLFYAGPDTQYF
>NA|TRBV30|TRBJ1-6|TRBD1|13
TGTGCCTGGAGTGTTGGGGGACAGGGACCCCTCCACTTT
CAWSVGGQGPLHF
>NA|TRBV2|TRBJ1-1|NA|12
TGTGCCATCGGGAGGGAGGACACTGAAGCTTTCTTT
CAIGREDTEAFF
>NA|TRBV7-8|TRBJ1-5|TRBD1|14
TGTGCCAGCAGCCCCCGGACAGGGACCCAGCCCCAGCATTTT
CASSPRTGTQPQHF
>NA|TRBV18|TRBJ2-1|NA|17
TGTGCCAGCTCACCACCTTTGGGGCTAGGGGGCTACAATGAGCAGTTCTTC
CASSPPLGLGGYNEQFF
>NA|TRBV7-2|TRBJ2-4|TRBD2|13
TGTGCCAGCAGCGCGACTAGCGTAGTCATTCAGTACTTC
CASSATSVVIQYF
>NA|TRBV5-6|TRBJ2-5|TRBD2|15
TGTGCCAGCAGCTTGGTTCTAGCGGGAACTCAAAAGGCCTACTTC
CASSLVLAGTQKAYF
>few|TRBV4-2|TRBJ1-4|TRBD1|16
TGTGCCAGCAGCCAAGGGGACCGGGACAGGAATGAAAAACTGTTTTTT
CASSQGDRDRNEKLFF
>NA|TRBV5-5|TRBJ1-1|NA|15
TGTGCCAGCAGCTTGACAGGGTACTTCGACACTGAAGCTTTCTTT
CASSLTGYFDTEAFF
>NA|TRBV7-3|TRBJ2-5|NA|14
TGTGCCAGCAGCCGTAGCGGAGGCGGGGAGACCCAGTACTTC
CASSRSGGGETQYF